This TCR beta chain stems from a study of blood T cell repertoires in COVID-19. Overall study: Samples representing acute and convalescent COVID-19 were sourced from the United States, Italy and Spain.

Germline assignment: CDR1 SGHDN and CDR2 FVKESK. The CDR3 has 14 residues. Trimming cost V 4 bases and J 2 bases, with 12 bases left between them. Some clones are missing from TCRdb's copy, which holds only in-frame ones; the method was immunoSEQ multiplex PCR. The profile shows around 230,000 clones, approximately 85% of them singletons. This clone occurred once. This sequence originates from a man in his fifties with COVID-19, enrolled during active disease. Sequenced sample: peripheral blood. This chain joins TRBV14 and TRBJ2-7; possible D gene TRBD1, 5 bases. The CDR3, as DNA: TGTGCCAGCAGCCTTGTAACAGGACCCTACGAGCAGTACTTC. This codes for CASSLVTGPYEQYF.